These 30 T cell receptor beta chains were all obtained from the same sample, sequenced in a study of blood T cell repertoires in COVID-19. The data were produced by immunoSEQ multiplex PCR, yet TCRdb's version contains in-frame clones alone and is incomplete. The sample has around 310,000 clones; 85% to 90% are singletons. The material sequenced was PBMCs or T cells enriched from blood (not recorded which). The receptors originated from a young woman who had recovered from COVID-19.

The chain has TRBV11-3 and TRBJ2-2; D is unresolved. Germline CDR1 is SGHNT and CDR2 is YENEEA. V lost 3 bases, J lost 2 bases, and 22 bases lay in between. This CDR3 is built from 19 residues. The CDR3 here is CASSFSLRIRQGNTGELFF. The DNA for the CDR3 is TGTGCCAGCAGCTTCTCTCTTCGTATACGACAAGGAAACACCGGGGAGCTGTTTTTT.

The rearrangement uses TRBV6-5 and TRBJ1-4; a possible D gene is TRBD1 (5 bases). Germline loops: CDR1 MNHEY, CDR2 SVGAGI. The V end lost 5 bases, the J end lost 5 bases, and 12 bases lay between the germline ends. The CDR3 covers 14 residues. The CDR3 region has the DNA TGTGCCAGCAGTCAGGGATTCGTGAATGAAAAACTGTTTTTT. Translated: CASSQGFVNEKLFF.

This clone was found once. The rearrangement uses TRBV13 and TRBJ2-7; 7 nucleotides agree with TRBD1. Germline CDR1 reads PRHDT; CDR2 reads FYEKMQ (reference sequence). V gave up 6 bases and J gave up 3 bases; unmatched junction bases: 8. The CDR3 is made up of 14 amino acids. The CDR3 DNA sequence: TGTGCCAGCAGAGTCGGGACAGAAAGCTACGAGCAGTACTTC. Protein product: CASRVGTESYEQYF.

The rearrangement joins TRBV4-1 to TRBJ1-5; 8 nucleotides match TRBD1. The CDR3 contains 18 residues. V gave up 1 base and J gave up 2 bases; unmatched junction bases: 10. CDR1 MGHRA and CDR2 YSYEKL come from the germline V gene. For the CDR3, the DNA is TGCGCCAGCAGCCAAGGGCGTGCCGCGACAGGGGGCAATCAGCCCCAGCATTTT. Its protein is CASSQGRAATGGNQPQHF.

The rearrangement joins TRBV10-3 to TRBJ2-3, with a weak D call TRBD2 (6 bases). The germline V gene has CDR1 ENHRY and CDR2 SYGVKD. The V end was cut by 6 bases, the J end by 0 bases, with 13 bases between. The CDR3 length is 15 residues. CDR3 region: CAIRGRDLSTDTQYF. CDR3 in DNA: TGTGCCATCAGAGGCCGGGACTTAAGCACAGATACGCAGTATTTT.

CDR3 in DNA: TGTGCCAGCAGCAACCGACGGGAGACCGGGGAGCTGTTTTTT. This gives the protein CASSNRRETGELFF. V and J are TRBV7-8 and TRBJ2-2; possibly TRBD2 for D (6 bases). The V end lost 5 bases, the J end lost 5 bases, and 12 bases lay between the germline ends. The CDR3 extends over 14 amino acids. Germline assignment: CDR1 SGHVS and CDR2 FQNEAQ.

The chain couples TRBV11-3 to TRBJ1-6; D not certain. V was pared by 1 base and J by 10 bases, with 11 bases between. The CDR3 is 14 amino acids. Germline V gene data show CDR1 as SGHNT and CDR2 as YENEEA. CDR3 DNA: TGTGCCAGCAGCTTAGGAGGGAGCAACTCACCCCTCCACTTT. This gives the protein CASSLGGSNSPLHF.

This sequence joins TRBV4-3 and TRBJ2-1; 8 bases agree with TRBD2. The V segment lost 2 bases and the J segment 5 bases; nucleotides outside the gene matches: 11. Germline CDR1 is LGHNA and CDR2 is YSLEER. This CDR3 contains 17 residues. CDR3 sequence reads: CASSQFLISGENNEQFF. The CDR3 nucleotides read TGCGCCAGCAGCCAATTTTTGATTAGCGGGGAGAACAATGAGCAGTTCTTC.

This clone appeared once. The rearrangement joins TRBV12-1 to TRBJ2-1; the DNA was not used to check the table's D call, TRBD1. TRBV12-1 is designated a pseudogene. There are 15 residues in the CDR3. For the CDR3, the DNA is TGTGCCAGCAGCTTGCGAGGACAGGGGGCCAATGAGCAGTTCTTC. This sequence encodes CASSLRGQGANEQFF.

This chain joins TRBV5-1 and TRBJ1-3; D is unclear. The CDR3 totals 15 residues. V gave up 2 bases and J gave up 2 bases, with 11 bases separating them. The V gene's germline CDR1 is SGHRS and CDR2 YFSETQ. The CDR3 loop is CASSLTGLPGNTIYF. As DNA, the CDR3 is TGCGCCAGCAGCTTAACGGGTTTACCTGGAAACACCATATATTTT. Based on the CDR3 plus reference TRBV5-1 and TRBJ1-3, the full variable domain is KAGVTQTPRYLIKTRGQQVTLSCSPISGHRSVSWYQQTPGQGLQFLFEYFSETQRNKGNFPGRFSGRQFSNSRSEMNVSTLELGDSALYLCASSLTGLPGNTIYFGEGSWLTVV.

This clone has just a few counts. The genes are TRBV2 and TRBJ1-1; 10 bases align to TRBD1. The CDR3 totals 16 residues. From germline, CDR1 is SNHLY and CDR2 FYNNEI. The J segment lost 2 bases and the V segment lost 8 bases, leaving 11 bases of the junction unmatched. CDR3 amino acids: CASCMRTGGANTEAFF. The CDR3, as DNA: TGTGCCAGCTGCATGAGGACAGGGGGTGCCAACACTGAAGCTTTCTTT.

The J gene is TRBJ2-5, the V gene TRBV5-5; D is perhaps TRBD1 (6 bases). V was clipped by 6 bases and J by 2 bases, with 11 bases between them. Germline CDR1 is SGHKS and CDR2 is YYEKEE (reference sequence). The CDR3 runs 13 residues. CDR3 bases: TGTGCCAGCACAGGGGCTATACAAGAGACCCAGTACTTC. The encoded protein is CASTGAIQETQYF.

The chain joins TRBV28 to TRBJ2-2; the match to TRBD2 covers 10 bases. Germline CDR1 and CDR2: MDHEN and SYDVKM. This CDR3 is built from 16 residues. Trimming removed 7 bases from V and 5 bases from J; junction bases left unmatched: 10. CDR3 nucleotide sequence: TGTGCCAGCATCTTAAGTCTAGCGGGAGTTACCGGGGAGCTGTTTTTT. Translated: CASILSLAGVTGELFF.

CDR3 sequence (DNA): TGTGCCAGCAGTTGGACAGTAGACACTGAAGCTTTCTTT. Residues: CASSWTVDTEAFF. V and J are TRBV6-5 and TRBJ1-1, with TRBD1 as a possible D gene (6 bases). V dropped 4 bases and J dropped 3 bases, with 9 bases sitting between them. This CDR3 region has 13 residues. CDR1 and CDR2 (germline): MNHEY, SVGAGI.

The rearrangement links TRBV19 to TRBJ1-3; TRBD1 aligns across 8 bases. Germline V CDR1 and CDR2: LNHDA, SQIVND (reference sequence). V was pared by 8 bases and J by 4 bases, with 7 bases of the junction left unmatched. This CDR3 is 14 amino acids long. In DNA, the CDR3 is TGTGCCAGTCAGGACCGGGACAGGGGAAACACCATATATTTT. It codes for CASQDRDRGNTIYF.

The V gene is TRBV19, the J gene TRBJ2-3; the D gene is possibly TRBD2 (6 bases). V lost 5 bases and J 0 bases, leaving 12 bases between the germline ends. CDR1 and CDR2 from the germline V gene are LNHDA and SQIVND (reference sequence). CDR3 length: 15 amino acids. In nucleotides, the CDR3 is TGTGCCAGTAGTGTGGGCGGGGTTAGCACAGATACGCAGTATTTT. Protein: CASSVGGVSTDTQYF.

The chain combines TRBV9 with TRBJ2-7; no clear D. In germline, CDR1 is SGDLS, CDR2 YYNGEE. The CDR3 runs to 13 residues. V was shortened by 0 bases and J by 3 bases, with 7 bases between the two germline ends. CDR3 region: CASSVGPGYEQYF. The CDR3 DNA reads as TGTGCCAGCAGCGTAGGTCCGGGCTACGAGCAGTACTTC.

The chain's CDR3 is CASSRTGGDGQPQHF. As DNA, the CDR3 is TGTGCCAGCAGCCGCACTGGGGGGGACGGTCAGCCCCAGCATTTT. V gene TRBV6-2 or TRBV6-3 combines with J gene TRBJ1-5, with D perhaps TRBD1 (5 bases). Germline V gene sequence: CDR1 MNHEY, CDR2 SVGEGT. There are 15 residues in the CDR3. V was trimmed by 6 bases and J by 6 bases, leaving 18 bases between them.

The chain has TRBV28 and TRBJ2-5; unclear D gene. V gave up 4 bases and J gave up 5 bases, with 5 bases separating them. CDR1 and CDR2 from the germline V gene are MDHEN and SYDVKM. The CDR3 has 11 residues. CDR3 amino acids: CASSSFETQYF. For the CDR3, the DNA is TGTGCCAGCAGTTCATTTGAGACCCAGTACTTC.

As regards this clone: At one boundary the junction diverges from the germline segment, which might be a read error. The rearrangement uses TRBV5-1 and TRBJ1-2, with D possibly matching TRBD1 (5 bases). This CDR3 has 12 residues. CDR1 is SGHRS and CDR2 is YFSETQ in the germline V gene. This CDR3 is CASSPWGEFPEF. The CDR3 DNA reads TGCGCCAGCAGCCCCTGGGGGGAATTCCCAGAATTC.

The chain recombines TRBV11-2 with TRBJ2-1; TRBD2 aligns across 7 bases. The CDR3 spans 16 residues. J gave up 5 bases and V 2 bases, and 9 bases lay outside the gene matches. Germline CDR1 and CDR2: SGHAT and FQNNGV. The CDR3 is CASSLKPSGANNEQFF. CDR3 sequence (DNA): TGTGCCAGCAGCTTAAAGCCTAGCGGAGCAAACAATGAGCAGTTCTTC.

The chain couples TRBV6-5 to TRBJ2-7; 11 bases are a match to TRBD2. CDR3 length: 15 amino acids. Germline CDR1 MNHEY, CDR2 SVGAGI. J was trimmed by 4 bases and V by 6 bases; bases with no gene match: 8. CDR3 DNA sequence: TGTGCCAGCAGATATAGCGGGAGGGCCGTATACGAGCAGTACTTC. Translation gives CASRYSGRAVYEQYF.

The CDR3 is CASSLWTGANTEAFF. The CDR3 coding sequence is TGTGCCAGCAGTTTATGGACAGGGGCTAACACTGAAGCTTTCTTT. The chain carries TRBV27 and TRBJ1-1; 9 positions match TRBD1. The CDR3 is made up of 15 amino acids. Germline V gives CDR1 MNHEY, CDR2 SMNVEV (reference sequence). Trimming cost V 1 base and J 2 bases; bases outside gene matches: 2.

This chain connects TRBV30 to TRBJ1-1; D may be TRBD1 (6 bases). V lost 5 bases to trimming and J lost 6 bases, with 10 bases between them. Germline V lookup: CDR1 GTSNPN, CDR2 SVGIG (reference sequence). The CDR3 runs to 11 residues. The CDR3 loop is CAWGRQAEAFF. CDR3 DNA: TGTGCCTGGGGTAGACAGGCTGAAGCTTTCTTT.

In DNA, the CDR3 is TGTGCCAGCAGTAAACTGGACGGGATGGTATATGGCTACACCTTC. It codes for CASSKLDGMVYGYTF. The chain recombines TRBV28 with TRBJ1-2, with D uncertain. V lost 5 bases to trimming and J lost 5 bases, with 18 bases between them. The CDR3 is 15 amino acids. Germline CDR1 is MDHEN and CDR2 is SYDVKM.

This clone was seen a single time. The chain has TRBV14 and TRBJ2-1; perhaps TRBD2 as D (6 bases). This CDR3 region has 17 residues. Trimming took off 0 bases at V and 3 bases at J, with 15 bases between the two ends. The V gene's germline CDR1 is SGHDN and CDR2 FVKESK. This CDR3 is CASSQDHVSSGYNEQFF. The CDR3 bases are TGTGCCAGCAGCCAAGATCACGTGAGTAGCGGCTACAATGAGCAGTTCTTC.

The rearrangement joins TRBV29-1 to TRBJ1-2; D is perhaps TRBD1 (6 bases). The CDR3 length is 11 residues. With 6 bases removed from V and 7 bases from J, the gap between germline ends came to 12 bases. CDR1 is SQVTM and CDR2 is ANQGSEA in the germline V gene. CDR3 coding DNA: TGCAGCGTGACAAAAGGGGGTGGCTACACCTTC. Its translation is CSVTKGGGYTF.

This chain joins TRBV12-2 and TRBJ2-1; the table's D call, TRBD2, has no DNA check behind it. TRBV12-2 is a recognized pseudogene. The CDR3 length is 20 residues. The DNA of the CDR3 is TGTGCAAGTCGCTTAGTGTCCCGGGTCCTTTCTCCGGGGTCCTACAATGAGCAGTTCTTC. This sequence encodes CASRLVSRVLSPGSYNEQFF.

The genes are TRBV7-2 and TRBJ1-6; no reliable D call. The CDR3 is made up of 15 amino acids. Germline V gives CDR1 SGHTA, CDR2 FQGNSA. V gave up 1 base and J gave up 3 bases, with 7 bases separating them. CDR3 nucleotides: TGTGCCAGCAGCTTAGGGCAAAACTATAATTCACCCCTCCACTTT. It is translated as CASSLGQNYNSPLHF.

The chain couples TRBV11-2 to TRBJ1-5; D gene uncertain. This CDR3 has 13 residues. With 0 bases removed from V and 7 bases from J, the gap between germline ends came to 7 bases. Germline V CDR1 and CDR2: SGHAT, FQNNGV. The CDR3 DNA reads as TGTGCCAGCAGCTTAGACACATTGCAGCCCCAGCATTTT. This gives the protein CASSLDTLQPQHF.